The 2 T cell receptor beta chains in this list originate from one sample, sequenced in a study of post-analysis software for immune sequencing data. Study-level findings and limits: Comparison of patients with controls showed five TRBV segments more frequent in patients, TRBV5-6, TRBV5-1 and TRBV20-1 among them.

What these receptors recognize is not known. Libraries were made from TCR beta cDNA, and they carried unique molecular identifiers. TCRdb ran MiXCR on the PCR reads and lists one entry per CDR3 protein. Found here are about 770,000 distinct CDR3 sequences, around 45% of them singletons; the top ten hold roughly 4.5%. The material sequenced was blood. These receptors were taken from a girl aged 5 to 17 with multiple sclerosis.

J is TRBJ2-4 and V is TRBV15, with 10 bases that match TRBD1. Near its end, the DNA agrees better with TRBJ2-7, so the J call may be wrong. CDR3 size: 16 residues. In germline, CDR1 is LNHNV, CDR2 YYDKDF (reference sequence). CDR3 sequence reads: CATSSSLRDRGHEQYF. The DNA of the CDR3 is TGTGCCACCAGCTCATCTCTCCGGGACAGGGGCCACGAGCAGTACTTC.

Worth noting for this clonotype: One end of the junction does not line up with germline, which may come from a read error. The rearrangement joins TRBV12-3 or TRBV12-4 to TRBJ1-2, with D unresolved. The CDR3 extends over 12 amino acids. The CDR3 DNA follows: TGTGCCAGCAGTTTTCCCAGCTATGGCCACACCTTC. Amino acid sequence: CASSFPSYGHTF.